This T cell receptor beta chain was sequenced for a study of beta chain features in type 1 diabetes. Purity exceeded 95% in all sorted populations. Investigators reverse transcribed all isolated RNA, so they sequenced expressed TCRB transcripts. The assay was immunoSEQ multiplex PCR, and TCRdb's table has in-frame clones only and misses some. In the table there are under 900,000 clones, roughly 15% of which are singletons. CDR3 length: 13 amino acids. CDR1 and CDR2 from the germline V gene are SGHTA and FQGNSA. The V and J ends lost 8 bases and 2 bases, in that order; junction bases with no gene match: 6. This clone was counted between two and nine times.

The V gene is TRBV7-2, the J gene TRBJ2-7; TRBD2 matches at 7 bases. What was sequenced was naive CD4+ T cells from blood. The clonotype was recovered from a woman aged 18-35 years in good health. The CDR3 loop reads CASSKRGAYEQYF. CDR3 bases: TGTGCCAGCTCGAAGCGGGGAGCCTACGAGCAGTACTTC.